Here is one TCR beta chain with its context. Its antigen remains unknown. These data come from a study of T cells in tumors after PD-1 blockade. The overall study: Prior checkpoint blockade, systemic immunosuppressant use, or anti-cancer therapy within 4 weeks excluded patients. On average, peripheral blood gave about 100,000 TCR templates and 35,000 or so unique clonotypes.

Whole-study results and caveats: Peripheral recruitment is suggested, as some novel exhausted tumor clones were in pre-treatment blood.

Germline V gene sequence: CDR1 MGHRA, CDR2 YSYEKL. This CDR3 has 16 amino acids. With 1 base clipped from V and 2 bases from J, the junction kept 7 bases outside the gene matches. TCRdb's copy holds only in-frame clones and misses some; the assay was immunoSEQ multiplex PCR. The top ten clones hold approximately 4% of a sample with 45,000 to 60,000 clones, approximately 84% of them seen once. The input for sequencing was PBMCs, taken before anti-PD-1 treatment. The source of this sequence is a human donor with basal cell carcinoma. The chain joins TRBV4-1 to TRBJ1-2; 7 bases align to TRBD1. CDR3: CASSQVGTVGNYGYTF. The DNA of the CDR3 is TGCGCCAGCAGCCAAGTTGGGACAGTCGGAAACTATGGCTACACCTTC.